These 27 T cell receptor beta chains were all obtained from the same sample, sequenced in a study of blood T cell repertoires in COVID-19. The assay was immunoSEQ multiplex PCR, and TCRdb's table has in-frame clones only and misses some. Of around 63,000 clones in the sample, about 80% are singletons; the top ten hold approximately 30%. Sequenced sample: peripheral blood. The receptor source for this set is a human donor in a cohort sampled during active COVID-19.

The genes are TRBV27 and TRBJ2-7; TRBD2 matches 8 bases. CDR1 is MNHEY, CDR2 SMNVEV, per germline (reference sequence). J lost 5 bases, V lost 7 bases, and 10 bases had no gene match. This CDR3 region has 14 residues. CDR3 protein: CASTRSGTRNEQYF. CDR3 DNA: TGTGCCAGCACTCGATCAGGGACTAGGAACGAGCAGTACTTC.

DNA of the CDR3: TGTGCCAGCAGTGAAGACAGCGGGCCCGGAAACACCATATATTTT. Amino acids: CASSEDSGPGNTIYF. V and J are TRBV6-1 and TRBJ1-3; the D is unclear. The CDR3 runs 15 residues. The V gene's germline CDR1 is MNHNS and CDR2 SASEGT. Trimming took off 1 base at V and 4 bases at J, with 11 bases between the two ends.

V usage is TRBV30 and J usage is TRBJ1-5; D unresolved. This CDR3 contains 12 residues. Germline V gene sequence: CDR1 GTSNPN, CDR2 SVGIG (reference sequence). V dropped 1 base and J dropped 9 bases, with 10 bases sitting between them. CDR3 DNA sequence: TGTGCCTGGAGTGAGTCCGAGGGGCCCCAGCATTTT. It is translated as CAWSESEGPQHF.

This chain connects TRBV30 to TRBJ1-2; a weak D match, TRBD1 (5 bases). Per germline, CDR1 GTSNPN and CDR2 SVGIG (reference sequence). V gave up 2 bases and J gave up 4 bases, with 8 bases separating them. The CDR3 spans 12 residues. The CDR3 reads CAWSTGGYGYTF. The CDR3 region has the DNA TGTGCCTGGAGTACCGGGGGCTATGGCTACACCTTC.

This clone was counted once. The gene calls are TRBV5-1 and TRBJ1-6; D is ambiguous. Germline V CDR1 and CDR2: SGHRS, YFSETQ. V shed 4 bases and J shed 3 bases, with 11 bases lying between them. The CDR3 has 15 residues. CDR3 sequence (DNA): TGCGCCAGCAGCCCGGGAGCTAGCTATAATTCACCCCTCCACTTT. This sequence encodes CASSPGASYNSPLHF.

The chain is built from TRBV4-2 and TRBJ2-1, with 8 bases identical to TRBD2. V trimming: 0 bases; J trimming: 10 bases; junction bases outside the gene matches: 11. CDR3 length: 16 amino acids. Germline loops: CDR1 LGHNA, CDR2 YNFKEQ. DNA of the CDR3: TGTGCCAGCAGCCAAGATTACAGCGGGAGTATCGGGGAGCAGTTCTTC. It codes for CASSQDYSGSIGEQFF.

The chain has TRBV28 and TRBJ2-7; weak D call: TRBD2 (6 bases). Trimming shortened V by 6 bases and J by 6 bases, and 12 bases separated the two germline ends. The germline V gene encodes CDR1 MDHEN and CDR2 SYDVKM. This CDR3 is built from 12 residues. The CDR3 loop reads CASSLTSSEQYF. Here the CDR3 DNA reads TGTGCCAGCAGCCTGACTAGTAGCGAGCAGTACTTC. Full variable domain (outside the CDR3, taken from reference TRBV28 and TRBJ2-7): DVKVTQSSRYLVKRTGEKVFLECVQDMDHENMFWYRQDPGLGLRLIYFSYDVKMKEKGDIPEGYSVSREKKERFSLILESASTNQTSMYLCASSLTSSEQYFGPGTRLTVT.

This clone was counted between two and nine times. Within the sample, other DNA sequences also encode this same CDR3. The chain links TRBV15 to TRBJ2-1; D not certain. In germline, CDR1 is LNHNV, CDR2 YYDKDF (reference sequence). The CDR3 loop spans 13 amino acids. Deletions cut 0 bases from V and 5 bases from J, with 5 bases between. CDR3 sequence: CATSRDQNNEQFF. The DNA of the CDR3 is TGTGCCACCAGCAGAGATCAGAACAATGAGCAGTTCTTC.

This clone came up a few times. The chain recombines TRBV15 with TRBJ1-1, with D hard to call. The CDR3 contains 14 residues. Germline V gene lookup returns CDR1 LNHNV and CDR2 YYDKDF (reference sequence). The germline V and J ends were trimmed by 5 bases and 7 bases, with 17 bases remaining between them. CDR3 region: CATSPPLPGGEAFF. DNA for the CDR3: TGTGCCACCAGCCCCCCCCTTCCGGGAGGTGAAGCTTTCTTT.

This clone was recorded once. Here the CDR3 reads CAWTRTDNNSPLHF. CDR3 nucleotide sequence: TGTGCCTGGACCAGAACAGATAATAATTCACCCCTCCACTTT. The rearrangement uses TRBV30 and TRBJ1-6; D is ambiguous. CDR3 length equals 14 residues. The V end was cut by 4 bases, the J end by 5 bases, with 12 bases between. Looked up from germline, CDR1 is GTSNPN and CDR2 is SVGIG (reference sequence).

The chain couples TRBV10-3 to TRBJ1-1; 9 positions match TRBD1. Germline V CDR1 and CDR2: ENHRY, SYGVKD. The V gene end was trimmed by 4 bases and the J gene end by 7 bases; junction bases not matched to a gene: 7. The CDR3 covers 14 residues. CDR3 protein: CAISVGQGQSEAFF. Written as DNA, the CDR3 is TGTGCCATCAGTGTGGGACAGGGACAGAGTGAAGCTTTCTTT.

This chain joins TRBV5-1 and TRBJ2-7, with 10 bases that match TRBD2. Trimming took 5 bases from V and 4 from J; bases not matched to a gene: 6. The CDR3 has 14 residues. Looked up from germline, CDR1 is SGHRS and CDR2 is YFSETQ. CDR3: CASRPGLAFYEQYF. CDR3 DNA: TGCGCCAGCAGGCCGGGACTAGCGTTTTACGAGCAGTACTTC.

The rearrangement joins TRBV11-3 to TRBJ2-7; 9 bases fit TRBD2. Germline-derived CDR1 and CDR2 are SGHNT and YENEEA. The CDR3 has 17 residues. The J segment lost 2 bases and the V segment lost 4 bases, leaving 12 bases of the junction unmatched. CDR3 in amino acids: CASSSSRGSGSPYEQYF. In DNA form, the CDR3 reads TGTGCCAGCAGCTCCTCCCGGGGTAGCGGGAGCCCCTACGAGCAGTACTTC.

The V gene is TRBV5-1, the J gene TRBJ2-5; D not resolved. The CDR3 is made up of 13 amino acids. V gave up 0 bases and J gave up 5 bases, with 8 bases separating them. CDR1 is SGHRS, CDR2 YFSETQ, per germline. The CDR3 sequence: CASSLGLSETQYF. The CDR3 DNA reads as TGCGCCAGCAGCTTGGGACTGTCGGAGACCCAGTACTTC.

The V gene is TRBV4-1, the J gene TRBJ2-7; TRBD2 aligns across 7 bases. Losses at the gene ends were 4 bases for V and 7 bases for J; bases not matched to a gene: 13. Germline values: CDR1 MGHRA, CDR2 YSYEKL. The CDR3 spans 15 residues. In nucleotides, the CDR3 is TGCGCCAGCAGCCCCCGGGGGGAGGCGGGATTTGAGCAGTACTTC. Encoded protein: CASSPRGEAGFEQYF.

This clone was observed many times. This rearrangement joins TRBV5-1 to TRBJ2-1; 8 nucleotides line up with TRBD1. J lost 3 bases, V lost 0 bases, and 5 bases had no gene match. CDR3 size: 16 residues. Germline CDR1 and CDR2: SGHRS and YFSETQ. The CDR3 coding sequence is TGCGCCAGCAGCTTGGTGGGCGACAGGGGCTACAATGAGCAGTTCTTC. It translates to CASSLVGDRGYNEQFF.

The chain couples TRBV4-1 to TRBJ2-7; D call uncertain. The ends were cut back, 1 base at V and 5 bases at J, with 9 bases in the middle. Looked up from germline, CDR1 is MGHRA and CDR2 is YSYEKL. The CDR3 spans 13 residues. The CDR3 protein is CASSQGRGNEQYF. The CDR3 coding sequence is TGCGCCAGCAGCCAAGGTCGTGGCAACGAGCAGTACTTC.

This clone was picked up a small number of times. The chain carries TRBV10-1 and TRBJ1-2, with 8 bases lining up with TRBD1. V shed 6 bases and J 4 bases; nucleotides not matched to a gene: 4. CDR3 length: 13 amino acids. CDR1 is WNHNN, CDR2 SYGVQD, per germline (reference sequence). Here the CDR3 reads CASRADRAYGYTF. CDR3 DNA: TGCGCCAGCAGAGCGGACAGGGCCTATGGCTACACCTTC.

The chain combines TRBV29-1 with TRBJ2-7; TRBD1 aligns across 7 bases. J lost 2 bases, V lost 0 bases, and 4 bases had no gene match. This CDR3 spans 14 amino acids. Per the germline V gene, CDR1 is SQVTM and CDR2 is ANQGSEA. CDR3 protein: CSVEDSQGAYEQYF. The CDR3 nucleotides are TGCAGCGTTGAAGATAGCCAGGGGGCCTACGAGCAGTACTTC.

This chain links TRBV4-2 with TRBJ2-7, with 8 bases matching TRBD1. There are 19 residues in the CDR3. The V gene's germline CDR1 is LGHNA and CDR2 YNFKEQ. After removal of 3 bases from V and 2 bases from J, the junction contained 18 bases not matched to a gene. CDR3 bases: TGTGCCAGCAGCCAGGATTGGGACAGGAATTCGAACTACCCCTACGAGCAGTACTTC. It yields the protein CASSQDWDRNSNYPYEQYF.

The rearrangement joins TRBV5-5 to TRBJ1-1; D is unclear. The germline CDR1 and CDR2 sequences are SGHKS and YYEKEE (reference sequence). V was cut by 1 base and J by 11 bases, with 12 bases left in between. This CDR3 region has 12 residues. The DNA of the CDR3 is TGTGCCAGCAGCTTGTTCAGCCCGGGGGCTTTCTTT. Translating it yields CASSLFSPGAFF. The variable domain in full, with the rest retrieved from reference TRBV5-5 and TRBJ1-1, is DAGVTQSPTHLIKTRGQQVTLRCSPISGHKSVSWYQQVLGQGPQFIFQYYEKEERGRGNFPDRFSARQFPNYSSELNVNALLLGDSALYLCASSLFSPGAFFGQGTRLTVV.

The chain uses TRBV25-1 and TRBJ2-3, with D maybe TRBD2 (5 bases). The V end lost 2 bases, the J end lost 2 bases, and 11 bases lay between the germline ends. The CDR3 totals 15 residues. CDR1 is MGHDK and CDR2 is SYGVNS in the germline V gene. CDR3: CASSEIERYTDTQYF. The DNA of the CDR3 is TGTGCCAGCAGTGAAATAGAGCGGTACACAGATACGCAGTATTTT. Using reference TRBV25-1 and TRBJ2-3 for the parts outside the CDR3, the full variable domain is EADIYQTPRYLVIGTGKKITLECSQTMGHDKMYWYQQDPGMELHLIHYSYGVNSTEKGDLSSESTVSRIRTEHFPLTLESARPSHTSQYLCASSEIERYTDTQYFGPGTRLTVL.

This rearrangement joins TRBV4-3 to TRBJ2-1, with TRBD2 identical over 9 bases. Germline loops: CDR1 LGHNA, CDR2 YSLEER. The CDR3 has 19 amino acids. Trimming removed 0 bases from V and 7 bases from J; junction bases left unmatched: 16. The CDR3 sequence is CASSQEYHLAGGPTNEQFF. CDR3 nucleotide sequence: TGCGCCAGCAGCCAAGAGTACCATCTGGCGGGAGGGCCAACGAATGAGCAGTTCTTC.

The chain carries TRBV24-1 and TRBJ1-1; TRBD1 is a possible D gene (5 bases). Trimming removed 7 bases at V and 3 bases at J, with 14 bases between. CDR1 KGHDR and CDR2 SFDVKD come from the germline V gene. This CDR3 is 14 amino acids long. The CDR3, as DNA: TGTGCCACCAGACCAGGGAGGGGACACACTGAAGCTTTCTTT. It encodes CATRPGRGHTEAFF.

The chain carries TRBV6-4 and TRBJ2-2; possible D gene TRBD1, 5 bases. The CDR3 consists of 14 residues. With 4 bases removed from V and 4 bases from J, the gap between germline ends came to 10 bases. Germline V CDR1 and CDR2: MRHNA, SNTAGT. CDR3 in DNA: TGTGCCAGCAGTGCAGGGATAGGCACCGGGGAGCTGTTTTTT. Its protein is CASSAGIGTGELFF.

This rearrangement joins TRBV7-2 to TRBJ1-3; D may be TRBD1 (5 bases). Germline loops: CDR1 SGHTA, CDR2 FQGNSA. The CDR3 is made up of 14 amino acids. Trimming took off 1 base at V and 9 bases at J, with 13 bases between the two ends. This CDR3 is CASSLGGRDSTIYF. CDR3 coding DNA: TGTGCCAGCAGCTTAGGGGGCAGGGATAGCACCATATATTTT.

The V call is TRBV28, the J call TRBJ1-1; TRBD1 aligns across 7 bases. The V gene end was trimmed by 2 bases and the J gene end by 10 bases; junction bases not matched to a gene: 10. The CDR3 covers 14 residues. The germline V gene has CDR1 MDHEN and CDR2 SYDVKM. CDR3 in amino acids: CASSLRDPSGGAFF. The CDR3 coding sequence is TGTGCCAGCAGTTTACGAGACCCCTCAGGGGGAGCTTTCTTT.